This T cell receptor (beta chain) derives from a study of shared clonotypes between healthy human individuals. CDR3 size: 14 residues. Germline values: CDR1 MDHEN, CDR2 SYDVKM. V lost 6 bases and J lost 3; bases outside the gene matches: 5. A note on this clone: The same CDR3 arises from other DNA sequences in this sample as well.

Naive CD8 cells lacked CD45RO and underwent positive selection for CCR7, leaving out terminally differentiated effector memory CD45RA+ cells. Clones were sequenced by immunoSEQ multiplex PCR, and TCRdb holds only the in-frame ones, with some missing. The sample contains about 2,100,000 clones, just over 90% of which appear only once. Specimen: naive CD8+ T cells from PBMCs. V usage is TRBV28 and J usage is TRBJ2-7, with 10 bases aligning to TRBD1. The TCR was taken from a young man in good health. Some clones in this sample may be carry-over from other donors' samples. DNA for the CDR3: TGTGCCAGCAGCCCCGGACAGGGGGTCTACGAGCAGTACTTC. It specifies CASSPGQGVYEQYF. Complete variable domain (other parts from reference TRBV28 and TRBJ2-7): DVKVTQSSRYLVKRTGEKVFLECVQDMDHENMFWYRQDPGLGLRLIYFSYDVKMKEKGDIPEGYSVSREKKERFSLILESASTNQTSMYLCASSPGQGVYEQYFGPGTRLTVT.